The rows below give T cell receptor beta chains drawn from one sample of a study of blood T cell repertoires in COVID-19. Produced via immunoSEQ multiplex PCR; TCRdb's table is partial and in-frame only. The sample holds a few hundred thousand clones, around 92% seen once. Sequenced: PBMCs or T cells enriched from blood (not recorded which). Receptors were obtained from a woman aged 55-69 years who had recovered from COVID-19. The CDR3 runs from the conserved cysteine through the conserved F or W.

V gene: TRBV19
CDR3 length: 14
J gene: TRBJ2-1
CDR3 protein: CASNAGVDYNEQFF

V gene: TRBV15
CDR3 length: 13
J gene: TRBJ1-2
CDR3 protein: CATSVWDSYGYTF

V gene: TRBV4-1
CDR3 length: 15
J gene: TRBJ2-5
CDR3 protein: CASSQDLGGQETQYF

V gene: TRBV28
CDR3 length: 15
J gene: TRBJ1-1
CDR3 protein: CASSLLQAKNTEAFF

V gene: TRBV3-1/TRBV3-2
CDR3 length: 15
J gene: TRBJ2-7
CDR3 protein: CASSQREAGTYEQYF

V gene: TRBV11-2
CDR3 length: 15
J gene: TRBJ2-7
CDR3 protein: CASSFGTSGVYEQYF

V gene: TRBV15
CDR3 length: 18
J gene: TRBJ1-6
CDR3 protein: CATSTPGQASSYNSPLHF

V gene: TRBV3-1/TRBV3-2
CDR3 length: 15
J gene: TRBJ2-7
CDR3 protein: CASSHLAGATNEQYF

V gene: TRBV9
CDR3 length: 14
J gene: TRBJ2-2
CDR3 protein: CASSVDMGRGELFF

V gene: TRBV9
CDR3 length: 19
J gene: TRBJ2-7
CDR3 protein: CASSVDGTGVRLLSYEQYF

V gene: TRBV5-1
CDR3 length: 15
J gene: TRBJ2-2
CDR3 protein: CASSLTGVGTGELFF

V gene: TRBV30
CDR3 length: 15
J gene: TRBJ2-3
CDR3 protein: CAWQGHGRGTDTQYF

V gene: TRBV7-9
CDR3 length: 16
J gene: TRBJ1-4
CDR3 protein: CASRRTKGSTNEKLFF

V gene: TRBV7-3
CDR3 length: 15
J gene: TRBJ2-3
CDR3 protein: CASSASGGGGDTQYF

V gene: TRBV27
CDR3 length: 13
J gene: TRBJ1-2
CDR3 protein: CATRQGANYGYTF

V gene: TRBV3-1/TRBV3-2
CDR3 length: 15
J gene: TRBJ1-5
CDR3 protein: CASSQDVGRYQPQHF

V gene: TRBV30
CDR3 length: 14
J gene: TRBJ1-2
CDR3 protein: CAWKGQPAGYGYTF

V gene: TRBV7-9
CDR3 length: 13
J gene: TRBJ1-1
CDR3 protein: CASSLYRVSEAFF

V gene: TRBV5-1
CDR3 length: 15
J gene: TRBJ2-3
CDR3 protein: CASSLGSSGTDTQYF

V gene: TRBV27
CDR3 length: 14
J gene: TRBJ2-7
CDR3 protein: CASSLVASHYEQYF

V gene: TRBV4-1
CDR3 length: 18
J gene: TRBJ2-1
CDR3 protein: CASSQEGAQARSYNEQFF

V gene: TRBV28
CDR3 length: 14
J gene: TRBJ2-2
CDR3 protein: CASSLSGVTGELFF

V gene: TRBV30
CDR3 length: 13
J gene: TRBJ1-6
CDR3 protein: CACNRDYNSPLHF

V gene: TRBV27
CDR3 length: 13
J gene: TRBJ1-6
CDR3 protein: CASRVQGDSPLHF

V gene: TRBV6-4
CDR3 length: 15
J gene: TRBJ1-2
CDR3 protein: CASSDSAGGYYGYTF

V gene: TRBV7-2
CDR3 length: 14
J gene: TRBJ1-4
CDR3 protein: CASRKGASFGKLFF

V gene: TRBV3-1/TRBV3-2
CDR3 length: 13
J gene: TRBJ1-1
CDR3 protein: CACSLTGNTEAFF

V gene: TRBV5-5
CDR3 length: 15
J gene: TRBJ2-7
CDR3 protein: CASSLGGSSSYEQYF

V gene: TRBV3-1/TRBV3-2
CDR3 length: 16
J gene: TRBJ2-2
CDR3 protein: CASSQSASKNTGELFF

V gene: TRBV6-1
CDR3 length: 16
J gene: TRBJ1-2
CDR3 protein: CASSVGPGRYTDGYTF

V gene: TRBV7-3
CDR3 length: 16
J gene: TRBJ2-3
CDR3 protein: CASSLRGAGATDTQYF

V gene: TRBV5-1
CDR3 length: 14
J gene: TRBJ2-7
CDR3 protein: CASSFTGGTYEQYF

V gene: TRBV2
CDR3 length: 13
J gene: TRBJ1-6
CDR3 protein: CASSLTNNSPLHF

V gene: TRBV5-1
CDR3 length: 15
J gene: TRBJ1-3
CDR3 protein: CASSPQVNSGNTIYF

V gene: TRBV5-1
CDR3 length: 14
J gene: TRBJ2-3
CDR3 protein: CASSPGTITDTQYF

V gene: TRBV10-1
CDR3 length: 15
J gene: TRBJ2-3
CDR3 protein: CASSDYSPGADTQYF

V gene: TRBV24-1
CDR3 length: 15
J gene: TRBJ2-4
CDR3 protein: CATSDLQGAGNIQYF

V gene: TRBV30
CDR3 length: 14
J gene: TRBJ2-2
CDR3 protein: CAWSAITIFGELFF

V gene: TRBV28
CDR3 length: 14
J gene: TRBJ2-5
CDR3 protein: CASGTTGVRETQYF

V gene: TRBV28
CDR3 length: 15
J gene: TRBJ2-6
CDR3 protein: CASSPGGSGANVLTF

V gene: TRBV2
CDR3 length: 15
J gene: TRBJ2-2
CDR3 protein: CASSVDRVDTGELFF

V gene: TRBV5-1
CDR3 length: 14
J gene: TRBJ1-1
CDR3 protein: CASSPERGGTEAFF

V gene: TRBV9
CDR3 length: 15
J gene: TRBJ1-6
CDR3 protein: CASSETGGVNSPLHF

V gene: TRBV5-1
CDR3 length: 15
J gene: TRBJ1-4
CDR3 protein: CASSLLGQGYEKLFF

V gene: TRBV9
CDR3 length: 15
J gene: TRBJ1-4
CDR3 protein: CASSITGLTNEKLFF

V gene: TRBV28
CDR3 length: 15
J gene: TRBJ2-1
CDR3 protein: CASRSGSLGPNEQFF

V gene: TRBV7-9
CDR3 length: 15
J gene: TRBJ1-2
CDR3 protein: CASSLGQASAGGYTF

V gene: TRBV7-2
CDR3 length: 14
J gene: TRBJ1-1
CDR3 protein: CASSSGFQDTEAFF

V gene: TRBV10-3
CDR3 length: 10
J gene: TRBJ2-7
CDR3 protein: CATGGLEQYF

V gene: TRBV24-1
CDR3 length: 17
J gene: TRBJ1-5
CDR3 protein: CATSDRAWTDSNQPQHF

V gene: TRBV24-1
CDR3 length: 17
J gene: TRBJ2-1
CDR3 protein: CATSDTITGGAYNEQFF

V gene: TRBV5-1
CDR3 length: 19
J gene: TRBJ1-2
CDR3 protein: CASSLEGRVGGQRNYGYTF

V gene: TRBV10-3
CDR3 length: 14
J gene: TRBJ1-5
CDR3 protein: CAITDSPLGQPQHF

V gene: TRBV19
CDR3 length: 14
J gene: TRBJ1-2
CDR3 protein: CASSIVPHRGGYTF

V gene: TRBV27
CDR3 length: 14
J gene: TRBJ2-1
CDR3 protein: CASSPDRVYNEQFF

V gene: TRBV11-2
CDR3 length: 14
J gene: TRBJ1-1
CDR3 protein: CASSLAAGVDEAFF

V gene: TRBV7-6
CDR3 length: 13
J gene: TRBJ2-7
CDR3 protein: CASSFGQTAEQYF

V gene: TRBV5-1
CDR3 length: 18
J gene: TRBJ1-6
CDR3 protein: CASSAGTVSWGSVSPLHF

V gene: TRBV10-2
CDR3 length: 13
J gene: TRBJ1-2
CDR3 protein: CATDPGTAYGYTF